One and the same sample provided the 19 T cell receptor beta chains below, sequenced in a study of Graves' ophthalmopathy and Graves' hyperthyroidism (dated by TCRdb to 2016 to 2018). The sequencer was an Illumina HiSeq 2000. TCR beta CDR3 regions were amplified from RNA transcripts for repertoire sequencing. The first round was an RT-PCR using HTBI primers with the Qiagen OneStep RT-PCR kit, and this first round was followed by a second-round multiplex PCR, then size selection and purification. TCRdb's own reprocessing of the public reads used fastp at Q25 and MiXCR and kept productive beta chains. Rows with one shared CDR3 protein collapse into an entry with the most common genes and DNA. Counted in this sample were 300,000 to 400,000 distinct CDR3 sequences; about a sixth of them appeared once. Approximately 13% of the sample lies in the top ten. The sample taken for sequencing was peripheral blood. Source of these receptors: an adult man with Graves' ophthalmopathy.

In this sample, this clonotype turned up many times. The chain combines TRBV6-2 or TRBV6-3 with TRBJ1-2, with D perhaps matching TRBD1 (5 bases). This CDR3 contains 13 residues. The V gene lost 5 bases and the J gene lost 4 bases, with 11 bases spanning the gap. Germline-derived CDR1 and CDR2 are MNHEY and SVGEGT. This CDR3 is CASSRDVRYGYTF. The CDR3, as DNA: TGTGCCAGCAGTCGGGACGTCCGCTATGGCTACACCTTC.

CDR3 bases: TGTGCCTGGAGTCGGGGGGAAGCTTTCTTT. Amino acid sequence: CAWSRGEAFF. This rearrangement joins TRBV30 to TRBJ1-1, with D possibly being TRBD1 (5 bases). This CDR3 spans 10 amino acids. V was trimmed by 2 bases and J by 8 bases, leaving 6 bases between them. CDR1 is GTSNPN and CDR2 is SVGIG in the germline V gene (reference sequence).

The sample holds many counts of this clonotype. CDR3 bases: TGTGCCAGCAGTACGAGAGGCAGGGTGAATCAGCCCCAGCATTTT. Translating gives CASSTRGRVNQPQHF. The V call is TRBV2, the J call TRBJ1-5, with D perhaps TRBD1 (5 bases). V was clipped by 5 bases and J by 4 bases, with 15 bases between them. This CDR3 contains 15 residues. Germline assignment: CDR1 SNHLY and CDR2 FYNNEI.

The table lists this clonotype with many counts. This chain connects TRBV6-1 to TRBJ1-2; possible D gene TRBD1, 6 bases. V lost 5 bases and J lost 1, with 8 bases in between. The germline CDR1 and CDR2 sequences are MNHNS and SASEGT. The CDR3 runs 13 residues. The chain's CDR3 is CASSQDSNYGYTF. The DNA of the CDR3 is TGTGCCAGCAGTCAGGACAGTAACTATGGCTACACCTTC.

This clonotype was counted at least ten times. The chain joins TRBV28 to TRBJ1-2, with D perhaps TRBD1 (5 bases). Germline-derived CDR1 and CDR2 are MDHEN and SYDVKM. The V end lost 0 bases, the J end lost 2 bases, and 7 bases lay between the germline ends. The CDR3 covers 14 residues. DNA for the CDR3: TGTGCCAGCAGTTTATGGGACACCAACTATGGCTACACCTTC. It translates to CASSLWDTNYGYTF.

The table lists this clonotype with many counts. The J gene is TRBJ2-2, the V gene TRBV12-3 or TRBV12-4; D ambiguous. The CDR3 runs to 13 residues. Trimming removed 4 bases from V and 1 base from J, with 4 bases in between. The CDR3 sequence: CASSSQNTGELFF. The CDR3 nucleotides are TGTGCCAGCAGTTCGCAGAACACCGGGGAGCTGTTTTTT.

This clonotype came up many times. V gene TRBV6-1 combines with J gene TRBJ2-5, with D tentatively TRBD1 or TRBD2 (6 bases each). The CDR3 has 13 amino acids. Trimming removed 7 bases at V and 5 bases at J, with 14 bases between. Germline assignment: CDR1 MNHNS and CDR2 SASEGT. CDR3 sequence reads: CASTPGALETQYF. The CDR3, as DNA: TGTGCCAGCACCCCGGGGGCTTTGGAGACCCAGTACTTC.

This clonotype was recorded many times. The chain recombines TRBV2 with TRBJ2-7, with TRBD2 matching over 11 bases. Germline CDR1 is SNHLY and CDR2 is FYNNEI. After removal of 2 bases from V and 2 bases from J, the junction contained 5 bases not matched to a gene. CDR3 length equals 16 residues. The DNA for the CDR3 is TGTGCCAGCAGTGAATGGGAGACTAGCGGGACCTACGAGCAGTACTTC. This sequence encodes CASSEWETSGTYEQYF.

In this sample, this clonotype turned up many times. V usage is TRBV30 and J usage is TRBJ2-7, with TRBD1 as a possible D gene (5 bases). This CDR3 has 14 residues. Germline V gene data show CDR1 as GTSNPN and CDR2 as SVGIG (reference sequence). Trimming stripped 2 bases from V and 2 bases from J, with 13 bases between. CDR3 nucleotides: TGTGCCTGGAGTAACAGGTTGGGTCCCTACGAGCAGTACTTC. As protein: CAWSNRLGPYEQYF.

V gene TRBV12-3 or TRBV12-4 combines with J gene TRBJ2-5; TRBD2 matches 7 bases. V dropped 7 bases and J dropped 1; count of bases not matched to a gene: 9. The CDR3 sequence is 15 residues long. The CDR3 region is CASTPTTSVQETQYF. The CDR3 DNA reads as TGTGCCAGCACACCGACTACTAGCGTCCAAGAGACCCAGTACTTC.

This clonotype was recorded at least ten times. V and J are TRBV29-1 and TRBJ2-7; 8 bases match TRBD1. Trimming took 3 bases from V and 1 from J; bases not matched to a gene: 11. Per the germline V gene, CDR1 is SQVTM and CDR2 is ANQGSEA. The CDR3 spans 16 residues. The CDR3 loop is CSVDGSGGSDSYEQYF. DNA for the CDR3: TGCAGCGTTGATGGTTCAGGGGGCTCAGATTCCTACGAGCAGTACTTC.

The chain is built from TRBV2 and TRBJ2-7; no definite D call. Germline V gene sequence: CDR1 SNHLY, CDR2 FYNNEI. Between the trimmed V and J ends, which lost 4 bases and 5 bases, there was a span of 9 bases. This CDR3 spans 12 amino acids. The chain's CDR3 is CASSVGSHEQYF. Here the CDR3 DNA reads TGTGCCAGCAGTGTAGGGTCCCACGAGCAGTACTTC.

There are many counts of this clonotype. CDR3 sequence reads: CASSLAVFDKNIQYF. CDR3 coding DNA: TGCGCCAGCAGCCTAGCGGTCTTCGACAAAAACATTCAGTACTTC. The V call is TRBV5-1, the J call TRBJ2-4; TRBD2 agrees at 7 bases. Germline loops: CDR1 SGHRS, CDR2 YFSETQ. Germline trimming cut 4 bases from V and 3 bases from J; bases unmatched to any gene: 7. The CDR3 length is 15 residues.

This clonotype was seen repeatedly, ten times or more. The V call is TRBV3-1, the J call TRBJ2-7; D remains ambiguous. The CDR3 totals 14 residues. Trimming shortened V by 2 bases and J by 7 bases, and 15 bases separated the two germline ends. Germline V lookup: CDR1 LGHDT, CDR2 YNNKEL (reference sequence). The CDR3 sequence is CASSQNPGQEEQYF. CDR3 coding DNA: TGTGCCAGCAGCCAAAATCCCGGTCAGGAAGAGCAGTACTTC.

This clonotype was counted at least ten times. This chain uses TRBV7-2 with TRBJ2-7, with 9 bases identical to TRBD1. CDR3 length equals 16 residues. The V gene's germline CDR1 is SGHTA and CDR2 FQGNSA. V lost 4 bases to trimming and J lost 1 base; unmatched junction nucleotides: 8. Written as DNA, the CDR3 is TGTGCCAGCAGCTCAGCCGGGACAGGGATGTCCTACGAGCAGTACTTC. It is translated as CASSSAGTGMSYEQYF. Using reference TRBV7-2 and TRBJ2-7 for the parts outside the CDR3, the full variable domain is GAGVSQSPSNKVTEKGKDVELRCDPISGHTALYWYRQSLGQGLEFLIYFQGNSAPDKSGLPSDRFSAERTGGSVSTLTIQRTQQEDSAVYLCASSSAGTGMSYEQYFGPGTRLTVT.

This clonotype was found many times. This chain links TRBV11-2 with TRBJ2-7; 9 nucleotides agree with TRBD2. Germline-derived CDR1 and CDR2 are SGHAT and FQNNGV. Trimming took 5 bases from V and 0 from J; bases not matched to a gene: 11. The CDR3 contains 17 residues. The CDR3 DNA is TGTGCCAGCAGCCCCCGACTAGCGGAGACGAGCTCCTACGAGCAGTACTTC. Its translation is CASSPRLAETSSYEQYF.

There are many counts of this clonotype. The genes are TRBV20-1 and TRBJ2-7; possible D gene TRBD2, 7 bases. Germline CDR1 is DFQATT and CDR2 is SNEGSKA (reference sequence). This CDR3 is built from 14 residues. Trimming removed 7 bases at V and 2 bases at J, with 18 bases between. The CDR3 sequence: CSGVRGARTYEQYF. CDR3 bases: TGCAGTGGGGTACGGGGGGCGAGAACCTACGAGCAGTACTTC.

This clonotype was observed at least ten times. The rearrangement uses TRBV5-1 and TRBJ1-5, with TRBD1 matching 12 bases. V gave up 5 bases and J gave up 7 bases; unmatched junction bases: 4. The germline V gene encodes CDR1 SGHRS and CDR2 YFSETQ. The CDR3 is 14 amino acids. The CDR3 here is CASRSGTGGQPQHF. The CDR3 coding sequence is TGCGCCAGCAGATCCGGGACAGGGGGCCAGCCCCAGCATTTT. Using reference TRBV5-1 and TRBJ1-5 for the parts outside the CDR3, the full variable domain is KAGVTQTPRYLIKTRGQQVTLSCSPISGHRSVSWYQQTPGQGLQFLFEYFSETQRNKGNFPGRFSGRQFSNSRSEMNVSTLELGDSALYLCASRSGTGGQPQHFGDGTRLSIL.

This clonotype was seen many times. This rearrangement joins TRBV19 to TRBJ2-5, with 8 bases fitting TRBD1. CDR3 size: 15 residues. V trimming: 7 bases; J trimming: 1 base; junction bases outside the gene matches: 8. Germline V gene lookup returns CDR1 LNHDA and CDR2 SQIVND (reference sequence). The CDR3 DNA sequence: TGTGCCAGTACCAAAGTCGGACAGGGCCAAGAGACCCAGTACTTC. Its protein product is CASTKVGQGQETQYF.